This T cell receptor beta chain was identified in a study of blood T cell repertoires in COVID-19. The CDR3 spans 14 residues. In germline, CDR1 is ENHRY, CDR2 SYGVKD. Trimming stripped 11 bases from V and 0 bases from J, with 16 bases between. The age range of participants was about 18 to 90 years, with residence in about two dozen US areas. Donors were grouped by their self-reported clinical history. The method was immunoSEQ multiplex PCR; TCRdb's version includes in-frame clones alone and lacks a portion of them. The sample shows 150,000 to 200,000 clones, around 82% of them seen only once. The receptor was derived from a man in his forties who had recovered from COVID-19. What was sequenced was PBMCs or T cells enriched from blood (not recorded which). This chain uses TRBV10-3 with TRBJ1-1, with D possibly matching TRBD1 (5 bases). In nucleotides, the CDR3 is TGTGCCGCCACCCCCGCAGGGATGAACACTGAAGCTTTCTTT. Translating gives CAATPAGMNTEAFF.